The 22 T cell receptor beta chains in this list originate from one sample, sequenced in a study of blood T cell repertoires in COVID-19. The assay was immunoSEQ multiplex PCR, and TCRdb's table has in-frame clones only and misses some. The top ten hold 3% to 3.5% of the sample, which has approximately 230,000 clones, about 85% seen once. Sequenced input: peripheral blood. Receptors were obtained from a young man with active or convalescent COVID-19.

The rearrangement links TRBV7-2 to TRBJ2-7; 10 positions agree with TRBD1. The J segment lost 6 bases and the V segment lost 5 bases, leaving 10 bases of the junction unmatched. The germline V gene encodes CDR1 SGHTA and CDR2 FQGNSA. This CDR3 is 15 amino acids long. The CDR3 loop is CASSTRQGAFSEQYF. CDR3 nucleotides: TGTGCCAGCAGCACGAGACAGGGGGCTTTTTCCGAGCAGTACTTC.

This chain's CDR3 is CASSFAPTSTDTQYF. The CDR3 DNA is TGTGCCAGCAGCTTTGCGCCTACTAGCACAGATACGCAGTATTTT. This chain links TRBV7-6 with TRBJ2-3; D uncertain. The V end lost 3 bases, the J end lost 0 bases, and 10 bases lay between the germline ends. The CDR3 contains 15 residues. Germline CDR1 reads SGHVS; CDR2 reads FNYEAQ.

This chain uses TRBV30 with TRBJ1-1; TRBD1 is a possible D gene (5 bases). This CDR3 is 13 amino acids long. Looked up from germline, CDR1 is GTSNPN and CDR2 is SVGIG (reference sequence). The V and J ends lost 0 bases and 2 bases respectively, with 7 bases between them. The CDR3 DNA sequence: TGTGCCTGGAGTGTAGACAGAAACACTGAAGCTTTCTTT. This sequence encodes CAWSVDRNTEAFF.

The chain employs TRBV27 and TRBJ2-4, with TRBD1 identical over 10 bases. Germline V gives CDR1 MNHEY, CDR2 SMNVEV (reference sequence). J was trimmed by 8 bases and V by 4 bases; bases with no gene match: 11. This CDR3 spans 16 amino acids. The CDR3 loop reads CASSSPGTGERHIQYF. CDR3 sequence (DNA): TGTGCCAGCAGTTCGCCCGGGACAGGGGAGAGGCACATTCAGTACTTC.

This chain joins TRBV5-4 and TRBJ2-3, with 10 bases fitting TRBD2. J lost 6 bases, V lost 0 bases, and 4 bases had no gene match. Germline CDR1 is SGHNT and CDR2 is YYREEE (reference sequence). CDR3 length: 15 amino acids. DNA for the CDR3: TGTGCCAGCAGCTTGGAAGCGGGGGGGAGGGATACGCAGTATTTT. Protein sequence: CASSLEAGGRDTQYF.

The J gene is TRBJ2-3, the V gene TRBV7-2, with 8 bases fitting TRBD2. Germline assignment: CDR1 SGHTA and CDR2 FQGNSA. The ends lost 4 bases at V and 0 bases at J; junction bases unmatched: 3. The CDR3 sequence is 15 residues long. CDR3 residues: CASSYSGESTDTQYF. The CDR3 DNA sequence: TGTGCCAGCAGCTATAGCGGGGAGAGCACAGATACGCAGTATTTT.

A remark on this clone: The sample holds other DNA sequences that translate to the same CDR3. This chain links TRBV19 with TRBJ1-5, with D perhaps TRBD1 (6 bases). CDR1 and CDR2 (germline): LNHDA, SQIVND (reference sequence). CDR3 size: 14 residues. Trimming removed 1 base from V and 7 bases from J, with 11 bases in between. The CDR3 is CASSIGGGGQPQHF. The DNA for the CDR3 is TGTGCCAGTAGTATAGGAGGGGGTGGGCAGCCCCAGCATTTT. The full variable domain, with the rest looked up from reference TRBV19 and TRBJ1-5, is DGGITQSPKYLFRKEGQNVTLSCEQNLNHDAMYWYRQDPGQGLRLIYYSQIVNDFQKGDIAEGYSVSREKKESFPLTVTSAQKNPTAFYLCASSIGGGGQPQHFGDGTRLSIL.

This rearrangement joins TRBV6-5 to TRBJ1-1; D is unresolved. The CDR3 is 15 residues long. The germline V gene encodes CDR1 MNHEY and CDR2 SVGAGI. The V end was cut by 1 base, the J end by 1 base, with 10 bases between. CDR3 DNA sequence: TGTGCCAGCAGTTACTATCTTCCCGGGAACACTGAAGCTTTCTTT. Translation: CASSYYLPGNTEAFF.

This sequence joins TRBV7-9 and TRBJ2-3; no clear D. CDR3 length: 12 residues. CDR1 is SEHNR, CDR2 FQNEAQ, per germline (reference sequence). With 8 bases removed from V and 6 bases from J, the gap between germline ends came to 12 bases. The CDR3, as DNA: TGTGCCAGCGCCCAGAGACTGGATACGCAGTATTTT. Amino acid sequence: CASAQRLDTQYF.

The chain combines TRBV5-1 with TRBJ2-7; the D gene is possibly TRBD2 (6 bases). Germline loops: CDR1 SGHRS, CDR2 YFSETQ. The CDR3 sequence is 14 residues long. The ends were cut back, 3 bases at V and 3 bases at J, with 13 bases in the middle. The CDR3 spells CASSSGGTLYEQYF. CDR3 coding DNA: TGCGCCAGCAGCTCCGGAGGGACGCTCTACGAGCAGTACTTC. Complete variable domain (other parts from reference TRBV5-1 and TRBJ2-7): KAGVTQTPRYLIKTRGQQVTLSCSPISGHRSVSWYQQTPGQGLQFLFEYFSETQRNKGNFPGRFSGRQFSNSRSEMNVSTLELGDSALYLCASSSGGTLYEQYFGPGTRLTVT.

This sequence joins TRBV15 and TRBJ1-2, with 7 bases lining up with TRBD1. The CDR3 is 15 amino acids. The V gene's germline CDR1 is LNHNV and CDR2 YYDKDF (reference sequence). The V and J ends lost 3 bases and 2 bases, in that order; junction bases with no gene match: 6. In DNA form, the CDR3 reads TGTGCCACCAGCAGCGGACAGGCGAAAAACTATGGCTACACCTTC. Its translation: CATSSGQAKNYGYTF.

This rearrangement joins TRBV19 to TRBJ1-6, with unresolved D. Germline lookup yields CDR1 LNHDA and CDR2 SQIVND (reference sequence). Trimming took off 4 bases at V and 0 bases at J, with 13 bases between the two ends. This CDR3 contains 17 residues. The CDR3 protein is CASSTFAGSSYNSPLHF. The CDR3 coding sequence is TGTGCCAGTAGTACCTTCGCCGGGAGCTCCTATAATTCACCCCTCCACTTT.

The J gene is TRBJ1-2, the V gene TRBV6-2 or TRBV6-3; 7 bases align to TRBD1. From germline, CDR1 is MNHEY and CDR2 SVGEGT. This CDR3 is built from 14 residues. The trim removed 3 bases at V and 8 bases at J, leaving 9 bases unmatched. In DNA, the CDR3 is TGTGCCAGCAGTTATAACAGGGGATTCTCGGGCTACACCTTC. Its protein product is CASSYNRGFSGYTF.

This clone was detected once. The chain has TRBV27 and TRBJ2-1; 15 bases match TRBD2. Germline V gene data show CDR1 as MNHEY and CDR2 as SMNVEV (reference sequence). There are 20 residues in the CDR3. Trimming at V came to 3 bases and at J to 7 bases, leaving 16 bases not matched to a gene. The CDR3 sequence: CASSLLGLAGGPGMSNEQFF. CDR3 DNA: TGTGCCAGCAGTTTGCTCGGACTAGCGGGAGGGCCAGGTATGTCGAATGAGCAGTTCTTC.

The V and J genes are TRBV9 and TRBJ2-3; D gene uncertain. The CDR3 covers 16 residues. Trimming removed 3 bases at V and 2 bases at J, with 16 bases between. The V gene's germline CDR1 is SGDLS and CDR2 YYNGEE. The CDR3 DNA reads as TGTGCCAGCAGCGAGAGAGACACGATGGACACAGATACGCAGTATTTT. Protein product: CASSERDTMDTDTQYF.

The chain has TRBV7-3 and TRBJ2-1, with TRBD2 matching over 7 bases. The junction had 10 bases not matched to a gene; V was cut back by 2 bases and J by 6 bases. The CDR3 has 16 amino acids. CDR1 is SGHTA, CDR2 FQGTGA, per germline. For the CDR3, the DNA is TGTGCCAGCAGCTTAGTAACCAGCGGGATACGCAATGAGCAGTTCTTC. This codes for CASSLVTSGIRNEQFF.

The sample holds a few counts of this clone. This rearrangement joins TRBV5-1 to TRBJ1-3; 10 nucleotides align to TRBD1. This CDR3 spans 15 amino acids. Losses at the gene ends were 4 bases for V and 7 bases for J; bases not matched to a gene: 8. Germline V gene data show CDR1 as SGHRS and CDR2 as YFSETQ. The CDR3 nucleotides are TGCGCCAGCAGCATCGACTCGGGACAGGGGAACACCATATATTTT. Translated: CASSIDSGQGNTIYF.

The rearrangement uses TRBV14 and TRBJ2-1; D might be TRBD1 (6 bases). V was pared by 2 bases and J by 3 bases, with 14 bases between. This CDR3 comprises 16 residues. Per germline, CDR1 SGHDN and CDR2 FVKESK. The CDR3 DNA reads TGTGCCAGCAGCCAAACGGGACACCAAGTCTACAATGAGCAGTTCTTC. Protein sequence: CASSQTGHQVYNEQFF.

The chain carries TRBV7-2 and TRBJ2-2; possible D gene TRBD1, 6 bases. V dropped 5 bases and J dropped 0 bases, with 13 bases sitting between them. CDR3 length: 16 amino acids. Germline CDR1 is SGHTA and CDR2 is FQGNSA. CDR3 amino acids: CASSLNPGANTGELFF. CDR3 coding DNA: TGTGCCAGCAGCCTAAACCCAGGGGCGAACACCGGGGAGCTGTTTTTT.

Here the CDR3 reads CSVRQGATSEAFF. Written as DNA, the CDR3 is TGCAGCGTCCGACAGGGGGCTACTTCTGAAGCTTTCTTT. This chain links TRBV29-1 with TRBJ1-1, with 10 positions matching TRBD1. Trimming removed 6 bases from V and 6 bases from J; junction bases left unmatched: 7. This CDR3 spans 13 amino acids. Per the germline V gene, CDR1 is SQVTM and CDR2 is ANQGSEA.

The chain is built from TRBV7-2 and TRBJ1-1; 8 bases line up with TRBD1. This CDR3 region has 15 residues. The germline V gene has CDR1 SGHTA and CDR2 FQGNSA. The J segment lost 2 bases and the V segment lost 1 base, leaving 3 bases of the junction unmatched. This CDR3 reads CASSLGTGYNTEAFF. The DNA for the CDR3 is TGTGCCAGCAGCTTAGGGACAGGGTATAACACTGAAGCTTTCTTT. The entire variable domain, with the rest obtained from reference TRBV7-2 and TRBJ1-1, is as follows: GAGVSQSPSNKVTEKGKDVELRCDPISGHTALYWYRQSLGQGLEFLIYFQGNSAPDKSGLPSDRFSAERTGGSVSTLTIQRTQQEDSAVYLCASSLGTGYNTEAFFGQGTRLTVV.

This clone was recorded a few times. The V gene is TRBV27, the J gene TRBJ1-1; D is possibly TRBD1 (5 bases). V dropped 7 bases and J dropped 3 bases, with 15 bases sitting between them. The length of the CDR3 is 14 residues. Germline V lookup: CDR1 MNHEY, CDR2 SMNVEV (reference sequence). CDR3 sequence: CASIMRGTHTEAFF. The CDR3 nucleotides read TGTGCCAGCATCATGCGGGGCACTCACACTGAAGCTTTCTTT.